This TCR beta chain was obtained from a study of T cells in Graves' hyperthyroidism and ophthalmopathy. Per the germline V gene, CDR1 is SGHNT and CDR2 is YENEEA. V was pared by 3 bases and J by 9 bases, with 8 bases between. This CDR3 region has 11 residues. Uncontrolled infection, other autoimmune disease, pregnancy or lactation excluded patients. Amplification of TCR beta CDR3 regions used RNA as the template. TCR CDR3 regions were first amplified by RT-PCR with HTBI primers. TCRdb processed the multiplex PCR reads anew with MiXCR; each CDR3 protein has one entry. The table has 550,000 to 700,000 distinct CDR3 sequences, roughly 46% seen once.

J is TRBJ1-2 and V is TRBV11-3; D ambiguous. Sequenced material: peripheral blood or thyroid tissue (not recorded which). This TCR came from an adult woman with Graves' disease, either hyperthyroidism or ophthalmopathy (not recorded which). The CDR3 is CASSFPGCYTF. CDR3 DNA: TGTGCCAGCAGCTTCCCGGGTTGCTACACCTTC.